In its sample, the clone carrying this TCR beta chain was seen a few times. Antigen unknown. CDR3 size: 12 residues. The V gene lost 6 bases and the J gene lost 7 bases, with 7 bases spanning the gap. Germline V gene lookup returns CDR1 MNHEY and CDR2 SVGEGT. The source of the sample is a study of T cell repertoires in cytomegalovirus infection. Across the study: Selection of CMV epitopes for the study included recently identified HLA-C-restricted and well-studied HLA-B-restricted ones. Public TCR beta signatures were indicative of both CMV infection and a matching HLA type.

TCRdb itself ran the reads through MiXCR, one entry per CDR3 protein. This table holds around 800,000 distinct CDR3 sequences, about 31% found once. General study findings and limits: HLA-C-restricted CMV clonotypes gave the most frequent clonotype in two of eight donors.

This TCR was sampled from a human donor in good health (CMV status not recorded). Some clones in this sample may be carry-over from other donors' samples. Sequenced here: cultured CD8+ T cells from PBMCs, sampled from culture after CMV antigen stimulation. The rearrangement uses TRBV6-2 or TRBV6-3 and TRBJ1-6, with no clear D. CDR3 in amino acids: CASSMLNSPLHF. The DNA of the CDR3 is TGTGCCAGCAGCATGTTGAATTCACCCCTCCACTTT.